The 5 T cell receptor beta chains given below trace back to one sample, sequenced in a study of OX40 agonist ivuxolimab in advanced cancers. Measured with immunoSEQ multiplex PCR; TCRdb has only the in-frame clones, and not every one. The sample holds 65,000 to 90,000 clones, about 82% seen once. The sequences come from CD4+ or CD8+ T cells sorted from blood, collected in a trial of the OX40 agonist ivuxolimab. These TCRs come from an adult with an advanced solid tumor such as melanoma, head and neck, liver or kidney cancer.

The chain joins TRBV27 to TRBJ2-5; D possibly corresponds to TRBD2 (6 bases). The CDR3 totals 14 residues. The ends were cut back, 6 bases at V and 5 bases at J, with 16 bases in the middle. The germline V gene encodes CDR1 MNHEY and CDR2 SMNVEV (reference sequence). This chain's CDR3 is CASSSTGRGETQYF. CDR3 nucleotides: TGTGCCAGCAGCTCCACCGGACGGGGGGAGACCCAGTACTTC.

The chain is built from TRBV19 and TRBJ1-4; TRBD1 is a possible D gene (5 bases). Germline CDR1 is LNHDA and CDR2 is SQIVND (reference sequence). V was clipped by 3 bases and J by 7 bases, with 12 bases between them. This CDR3 has 14 residues. The CDR3 loop reads CASSIGTGPEKLFF. CDR3 DNA sequence: TGTGCCAGTAGTATTGGAACAGGCCCTGAAAAACTGTTTTTT.

The rearrangement joins TRBV29-1 to TRBJ2-7; D is unresolved. Per the germline V gene, CDR1 is SQVTM and CDR2 is ANQGSEA. This CDR3 comprises 11 residues. V was pared by 5 bases and J by 2 bases, with 7 bases between. CDR3 coding DNA: TGCAGCGTTTCATCCCCCTACGAGCAGTACTTC. Translating it yields CSVSSPYEQYF.

V and J are TRBV6-5 and TRBJ2-3; D may correspond to TRBD1 or TRBD2 (7 bases each). The CDR3 sequence is 14 residues long. Trimming took 6 bases from V and 2 from J, leaving 12 bases between them. Germline CDR1 is MNHEY and CDR2 is SVGAGI. The CDR3 here is CASRAGQFTDTQYF. The CDR3 region has the DNA TGTGCCAGCAGAGCGGGACAGTTCACAGATACGCAGTATTTT.

This chain links TRBV4-2 with TRBJ1-1; D is uncertain. Trimming shortened V by 1 base and J by 1 base, and 4 bases separated the two germline ends. CDR3 length: 13 residues. In germline, CDR1 is LGHNA, CDR2 YNFKEQ. The CDR3 loop is CASSQGPNTEAFF. In DNA form, the CDR3 reads TGTGCCAGCAGCCAAGGACCGAACACTGAAGCTTTCTTT.